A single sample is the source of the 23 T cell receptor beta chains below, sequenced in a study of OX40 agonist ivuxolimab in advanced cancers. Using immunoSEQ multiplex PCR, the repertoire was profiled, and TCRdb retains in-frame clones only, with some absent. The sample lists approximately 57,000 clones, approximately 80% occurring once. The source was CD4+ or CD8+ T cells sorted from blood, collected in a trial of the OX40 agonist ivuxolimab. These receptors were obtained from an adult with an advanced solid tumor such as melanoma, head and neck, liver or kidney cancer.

The CDR3 nucleotides are TGTGCCAGCAGCCCCCTCCCGGGACAGGGCTCTCAGCCCCAGCATTTT. This encodes CASSPLPGQGSQPQHF. The chain carries TRBV5-5 and TRBJ1-5; 9 bases fit TRBD1. The CDR3 is 16 residues long. Trimming cost V 4 bases and J 6 bases; bases outside gene matches: 11. CDR1 SGHKS and CDR2 YYEKEE come from the germline V gene (reference sequence).

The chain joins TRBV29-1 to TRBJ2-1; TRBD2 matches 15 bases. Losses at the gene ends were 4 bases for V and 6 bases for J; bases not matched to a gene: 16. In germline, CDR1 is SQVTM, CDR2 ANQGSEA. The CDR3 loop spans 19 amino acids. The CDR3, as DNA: TGCAGCGTTGGTCCCTCCCCGGGACTAGCGGGGGGCCAGCGCAATGAGCAGTTCTTC. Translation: CSVGPSPGLAGGQRNEQFF.

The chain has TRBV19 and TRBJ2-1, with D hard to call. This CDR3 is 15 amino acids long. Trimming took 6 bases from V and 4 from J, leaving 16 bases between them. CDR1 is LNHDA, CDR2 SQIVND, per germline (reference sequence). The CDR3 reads CASSTGHPNYNEQFF. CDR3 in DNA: TGTGCCAGTAGCACCGGGCACCCGAATTACAATGAGCAGTTCTTC.

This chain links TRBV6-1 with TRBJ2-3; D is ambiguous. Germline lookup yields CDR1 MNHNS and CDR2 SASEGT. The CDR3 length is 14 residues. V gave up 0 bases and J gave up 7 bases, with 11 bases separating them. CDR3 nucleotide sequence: TGTGCCAGCAGTGAAGCGCTTCGGGTGCATACGCAGTATTTT. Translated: CASSEALRVHTQYF.

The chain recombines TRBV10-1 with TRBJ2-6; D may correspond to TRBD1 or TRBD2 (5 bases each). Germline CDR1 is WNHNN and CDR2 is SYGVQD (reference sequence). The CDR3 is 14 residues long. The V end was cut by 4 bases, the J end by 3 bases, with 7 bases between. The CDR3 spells CASSGGFGANVLTF. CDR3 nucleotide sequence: TGCGCCAGCAGTGGGGGGTTTGGGGCCAACGTCCTGACTTTC.

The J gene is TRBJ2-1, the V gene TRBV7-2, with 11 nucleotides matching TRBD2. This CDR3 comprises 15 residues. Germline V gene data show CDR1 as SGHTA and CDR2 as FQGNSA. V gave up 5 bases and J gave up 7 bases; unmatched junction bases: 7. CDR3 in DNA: TGTGCCAGCAGCCTCACTAGCGGGGGAGGGAATGAGCAGTTCTTC. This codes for CASSLTSGGGNEQFF.

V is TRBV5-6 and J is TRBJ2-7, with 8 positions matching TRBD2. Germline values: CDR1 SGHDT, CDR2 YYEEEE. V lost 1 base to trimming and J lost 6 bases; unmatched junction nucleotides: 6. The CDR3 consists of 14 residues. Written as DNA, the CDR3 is TGTGCCAGCAGCTTGCCTAGCGGGTTCGCCGAGCAGTACTTC. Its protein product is CASSLPSGFAEQYF.

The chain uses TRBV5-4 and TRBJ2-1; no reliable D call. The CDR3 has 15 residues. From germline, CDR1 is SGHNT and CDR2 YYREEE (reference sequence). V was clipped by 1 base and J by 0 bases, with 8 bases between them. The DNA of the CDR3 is TGTGCCAGCAGCTTGACCCTCAGCTCCTACAATGAGCAGTTCTTC. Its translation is CASSLTLSSYNEQFF.

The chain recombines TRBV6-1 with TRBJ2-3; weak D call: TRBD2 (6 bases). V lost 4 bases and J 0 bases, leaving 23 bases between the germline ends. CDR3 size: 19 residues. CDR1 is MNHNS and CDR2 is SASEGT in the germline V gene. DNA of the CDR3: TGTGCCAGCAGTGGACCTCTTAGGGTTGCGACTAGAAGCACAGATACGCAGTATTTT. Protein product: CASSGPLRVATRSTDTQYF.

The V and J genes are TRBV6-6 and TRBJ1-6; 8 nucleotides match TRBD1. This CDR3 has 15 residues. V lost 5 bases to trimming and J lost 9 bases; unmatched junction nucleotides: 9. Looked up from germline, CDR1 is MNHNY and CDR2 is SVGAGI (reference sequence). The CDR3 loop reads CASSPSRQGASPLHF. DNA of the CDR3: TGTGCCAGCAGTCCCTCGAGGCAGGGGGCTTCACCCCTCCACTTT.

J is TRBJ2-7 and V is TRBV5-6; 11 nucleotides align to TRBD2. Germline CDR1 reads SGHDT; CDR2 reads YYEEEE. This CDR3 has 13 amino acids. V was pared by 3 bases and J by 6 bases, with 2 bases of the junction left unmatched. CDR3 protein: CASSSLAGGEQYF. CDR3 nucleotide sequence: TGTGCCAGCAGCTCCCTAGCGGGGGGCGAGCAGTACTTC.

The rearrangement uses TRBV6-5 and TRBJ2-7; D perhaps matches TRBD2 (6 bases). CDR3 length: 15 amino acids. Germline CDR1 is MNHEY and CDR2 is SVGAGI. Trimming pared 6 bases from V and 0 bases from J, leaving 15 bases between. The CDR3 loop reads CASRGEVYNSYEQYF. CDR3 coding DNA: TGTGCCAGCAGGGGGGAGGTATACAACTCCTACGAGCAGTACTTC.

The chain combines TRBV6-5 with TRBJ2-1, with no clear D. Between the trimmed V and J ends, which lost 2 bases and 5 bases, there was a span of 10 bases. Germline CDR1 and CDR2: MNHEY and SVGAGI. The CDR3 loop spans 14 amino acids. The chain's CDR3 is CASSYQAGNNEQFF. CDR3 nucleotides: TGTGCCAGCAGTTACCAGGCTGGAAACAATGAGCAGTTCTTC.

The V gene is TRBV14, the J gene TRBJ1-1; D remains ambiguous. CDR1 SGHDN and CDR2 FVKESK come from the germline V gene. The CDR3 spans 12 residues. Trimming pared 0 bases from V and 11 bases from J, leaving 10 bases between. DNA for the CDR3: TGTGCCAGCAGCCAAGATCGGGTGGTGGCTTTCTTT. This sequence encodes CASSQDRVVAFF. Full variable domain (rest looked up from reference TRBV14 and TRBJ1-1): EAGVTQFPSHSVIEKGQTVTLRCDPISGHDNLYWYRRVMGKEIKFLLHFVKESKQDESGMPNNRFLAERTGGTYSTLKVQPAELEDSGVYFCASSQDRVVAFFGQGTRLTVV.

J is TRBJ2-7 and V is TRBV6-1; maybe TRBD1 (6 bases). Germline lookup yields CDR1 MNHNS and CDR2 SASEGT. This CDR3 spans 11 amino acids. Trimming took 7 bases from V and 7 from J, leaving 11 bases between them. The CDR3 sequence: CASKRTGEQYF. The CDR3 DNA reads TGTGCCAGCAAAAGAACAGGGGAGCAGTACTTC.

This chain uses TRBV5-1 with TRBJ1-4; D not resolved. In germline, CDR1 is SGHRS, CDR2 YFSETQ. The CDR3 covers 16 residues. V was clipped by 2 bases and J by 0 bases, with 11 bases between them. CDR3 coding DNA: TGCGCCAGCAGCTTCGGTCGGGTTGCAACTAATGAAAAACTGTTTTTT. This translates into CASSFGRVATNEKLFF.

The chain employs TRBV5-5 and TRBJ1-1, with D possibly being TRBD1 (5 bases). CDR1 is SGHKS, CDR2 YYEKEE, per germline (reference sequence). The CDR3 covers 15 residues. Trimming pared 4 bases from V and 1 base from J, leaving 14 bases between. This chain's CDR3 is CASSPRVQENTEAFF. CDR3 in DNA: TGTGCCAGCAGCCCAAGGGTACAGGAGAACACTGAAGCTTTCTTT.

Written as DNA, the CDR3 is TGTGCCAGCAGTGTGGACACACACTATGGCTACACCTTC. This encodes CASSVDTHYGYTF. This chain links TRBV2 with TRBJ1-2; the D gene is possibly TRBD1 (5 bases). CDR3 length equals 13 residues. Trimming removed 4 bases from V and 3 bases from J, with 9 bases in between. Per the germline V gene, CDR1 is SNHLY and CDR2 is FYNNEI.

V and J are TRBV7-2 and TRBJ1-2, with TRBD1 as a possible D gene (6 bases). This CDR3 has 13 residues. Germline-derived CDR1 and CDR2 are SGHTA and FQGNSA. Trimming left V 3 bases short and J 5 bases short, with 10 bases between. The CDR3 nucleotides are TGTGCCAGCAGCTTGGACAGACGGTATGGCTACACCTTC. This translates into CASSLDRRYGYTF.

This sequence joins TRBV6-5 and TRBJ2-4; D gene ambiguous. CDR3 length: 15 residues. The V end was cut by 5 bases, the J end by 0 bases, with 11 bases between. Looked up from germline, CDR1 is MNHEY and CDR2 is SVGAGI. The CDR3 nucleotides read TGTGCCAGCAGTCTGAGTGTTGGAGCCAAAAACATTCAGTACTTC. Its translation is CASSLSVGAKNIQYF.

CDR3: CATRSGGAGNEQFF. CDR3 bases: TGTGCCACCCGGAGCGGGGGGGCAGGCAATGAGCAGTTCTTC. The chain couples TRBV10-3 to TRBJ2-1, with 10 bases matching TRBD2. CDR1 is ENHRY, CDR2 SYGVKD, per germline. The CDR3 extends over 14 amino acids. The V segment lost 10 bases and the J segment 6 bases; nucleotides outside the gene matches: 9.

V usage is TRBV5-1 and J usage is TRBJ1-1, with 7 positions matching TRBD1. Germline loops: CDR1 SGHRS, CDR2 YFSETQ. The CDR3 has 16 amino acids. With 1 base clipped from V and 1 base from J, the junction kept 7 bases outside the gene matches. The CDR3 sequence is CASSLPSGTANTEAFF. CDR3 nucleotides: TGCGCCAGCAGCTTGCCCTCCGGGACAGCGAACACTGAAGCTTTCTTT. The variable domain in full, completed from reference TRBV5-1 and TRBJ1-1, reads KAGVTQTPRYLIKTRGQQVTLSCSPISGHRSVSWYQQTPGQGLQFLFEYFSETQRNKGNFPGRFSGRQFSNSRSEMNVSTLELGDSALYLCASSLPSGTANTEAFFGQGTRLTVV.

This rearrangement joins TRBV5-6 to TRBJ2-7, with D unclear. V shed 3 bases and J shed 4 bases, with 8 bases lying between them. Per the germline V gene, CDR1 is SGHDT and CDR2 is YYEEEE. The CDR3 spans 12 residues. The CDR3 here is CASSSHKYEQYF. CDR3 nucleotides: TGTGCCAGCAGCTCGCACAAATACGAGCAGTACTTC.